This passage covers 26 T cell receptor beta chains from one sample sequenced in a study of T cell repertoires in cytomegalovirus infection (dated by TCRdb to the late 2010s). TCRdb shows the sequencer as Illumina HiSeq 1500. The raw public data were reprocessed by TCRdb itself: fastp quality trimming at Q25, MiXCR clonotype calling, in-frame beta chains only. Rows merge per CDR3 protein into single entries with the most common DNA and genes. The sample contains hundreds of thousands of distinct CDR3 sequences, 30% to 35% of them found a single time. The ten largest clones capture roughly 18% of the sample. The treatment or condition label, read with the paper, signifies: in vitro stimulation with specific CMV peptide epitopes to enrich CMV-specific T cells. These receptors' targets are unknown. Sample: cultured PBMCs, taken from culture after CMV antigen stimulation. The receptors stem from a human donor in good health (CMV status not recorded). Some clones in this sample may be carry-over from other donors' samples.

The chain combines TRBV5-1 with TRBJ1-5; D gene unclear. The CDR3 runs to 15 residues. The germline V gene has CDR1 SGHRS and CDR2 YFSETQ. V was shortened by 4 bases and J by 0 bases, with 11 bases between the two germline ends. The CDR3 DNA sequence: TGCGCCAGCAGCCTCGGGTCAGATAGCAATCAGCCCCAGCATTTT. Translation: CASSLGSDSNQPQHF.

In this sample, this clonotype turned up a few times. The rearrangement links TRBV7-2 to TRBJ2-7, with TRBD2 as a possible D gene (5 bases). Trimming took 2 bases from V and 2 from J, leaving 7 bases between them. The CDR3 runs 13 residues. The germline V gene encodes CDR1 SGHTA and CDR2 FQGNSA. CDR3 bases: TGTGCCAGCAGCTTACTAGCTCCCTACGAGCAGTACTTC. It encodes CASSLLAPYEQYF.

This clonotype turned up a few times. This chain uses TRBV6-4 with TRBJ2-4, with D possibly matching TRBD2 (7 bases). In germline, CDR1 is MRHNA, CDR2 SNTAGT. The CDR3 is made up of 16 amino acids. Trimming took off 8 bases at V and 0 bases at J, with 17 bases between the two ends. The CDR3 DNA sequence: TGTGCCAGCGGGGGCCTGACTAGCCTAGCCAAAAACATTCAGTACTTC. Protein: CASGGLTSLAKNIQYF.

This clonotype has just a few counts. The CDR3, as DNA: TGTGCCAGCAGTTCCTCCCTGTCAGATACGCAGTATTTT. Its translation is CASSSSLSDTQYF. The chain couples TRBV28 to TRBJ2-3; D gene ambiguous. This CDR3 is built from 13 residues. Germline V gene lookup returns CDR1 MDHEN and CDR2 SYDVKM. Deletions cut 4 bases from V and 4 bases from J, with 9 bases between.

The chain links TRBV20-1 to TRBJ1-6, with D unclear. CDR1 is DFQATT and CDR2 is SNEGSKA in the germline V gene (reference sequence). The CDR3 runs 13 residues. V lost 7 bases to trimming and J lost 7 bases, with 14 bases between them. CDR3 residues: CSVWERPNSPLHF. CDR3 bases: TGCAGTGTCTGGGAAAGGCCAAATTCACCCCTCCACTTT.

V gene TRBV2 combines with J gene TRBJ2-2; unclear D gene. CDR3 length: 12 residues. CDR1 and CDR2 from the germline V gene are SNHLY and FYNNEI. With 8 bases removed from V and 6 bases from J, the gap between germline ends came to 10 bases. CDR3 in amino acids: CASYYLAGELFF. The CDR3 nucleotides read TGTGCCAGCTACTACCTAGCCGGGGAGCTGTTTTTT.

This clonotype was recorded many times. This rearrangement joins TRBV28 to TRBJ2-5, with TRBD2 identical over 12 bases. CDR3 length: 16 amino acids. Germline CDR1 and CDR2: MDHEN and SYDVKM. The ends lost 2 bases at V and 4 bases at J; junction bases unmatched: 5. The CDR3, as DNA: TGTGCCAGCAGTTTAACTAGCGGGGGGTTACGAGAGACCCAGTACTTC. Protein sequence: CASSLTSGGLRETQYF.

The chain links TRBV11-2 to TRBJ2-5; D remains unclear. Trimming removed 6 bases from V and 9 bases from J, with 17 bases in between. The CDR3 has 13 amino acids. The germline gives CDR1 SGHAT, CDR2 FQNNGV. CDR3: CASRTTKHSAQYF. The DNA of the CDR3 is TGTGCCAGCAGAACGACAAAGCACTCGGCCCAGTACTTC.

The J gene is TRBJ1-1, the V gene TRBV7-9; 9 bases fit TRBD1. Germline V gene lookup returns CDR1 SEHNR and CDR2 FQNEAQ (reference sequence). This CDR3 contains 16 residues. J was trimmed by 7 bases and V by 5 bases; bases with no gene match: 14. CDR3 sequence (DNA): TGTGCCAGCAGCCCTCACAGGGGGCCGGAAAAAGGTGAAGCTTTCTTT. Its protein product is CASSPHRGPEKGEAFF.

This chain links TRBV6-1 with TRBJ2-7, with 10 positions matching TRBD1. The length of the CDR3 is 16 residues. V trimming: 4 bases; J trimming: 7 bases; junction bases outside the gene matches: 13. Per the germline V gene, CDR1 is MNHNS and CDR2 is SASEGT. CDR3 region: CASSGRGQGVFREQYF. The CDR3 nucleotides read TGTGCCAGCAGTGGTCGCGGACAGGGGGTCTTTAGGGAGCAGTACTTC.

CDR3 residues: CASSGTSRSSYNEQFF. CDR3 DNA sequence: TGTGCCAGCAGTGGGACTAGCAGGAGCTCCTACAATGAGCAGTTCTTC. The rearrangement links TRBV6-6 to TRBJ2-1; 9 bases align to TRBD2. The CDR3 sequence is 16 residues long. Germline CDR1 reads MNHNY; CDR2 reads SVGAGI (reference sequence). V lost 5 bases and J lost 0; bases outside the gene matches: 5.

The V call is TRBV5-1, the J call TRBJ1-1; D is undetermined. The CDR3 spans 15 residues. Trimming shortened V by 0 bases and J by 2 bases, and 11 bases separated the two germline ends. The germline V gene has CDR1 SGHRS and CDR2 YFSETQ. This chain's CDR3 is CASSLAGSSNTEAFF. The CDR3 DNA is TGCGCCAGCAGCTTGGCCGGAAGTTCTAACACTGAAGCTTTCTTT.

This sequence joins TRBV28 and TRBJ2-2; 11 nucleotides align to TRBD2. This CDR3 is built from 18 residues. Losses at the gene ends were 4 bases for V and 1 base for J; bases not matched to a gene: 8. From germline, CDR1 is MDHEN and CDR2 SYDVKM. The CDR3 loop reads CASSWGTSGDLNTGELFF. The CDR3 bases are TGTGCCAGCAGTTGGGGGACTAGCGGAGATTTGAACACCGGGGAGCTGTTTTTT. The whole variable domain, filled in from reference TRBV28 and TRBJ2-2, reads DVKVTQSSRYLVKRTGEKVFLECVQDMDHENMFWYRQDPGLGLRLIYFSYDVKMKEKGDIPEGYSVSREKKERFSLILESASTNQTSMYLCASSWGTSGDLNTGELFFGEGSRLTVL.

This clonotype appeared many times. This chain joins TRBV7-9 and TRBJ2-1, with 7 bases fitting TRBD1. The germline gives CDR1 SEHNR, CDR2 FQNEAQ (reference sequence). J lost 4 bases, V lost 3 bases, and 3 bases had no gene match. CDR3 length: 14 amino acids. The CDR3 DNA reads TGTGCCAGCAGCTTGGGGACAGCATACAATGAGCAGTTCTTC. Amino acid sequence: CASSLGTAYNEQFF.

This clonotype was counted between two and nine times. This chain joins TRBV7-2 and TRBJ1-2, with unresolved D. CDR1 SGHTA and CDR2 FQGNSA come from the germline V gene. The CDR3 is made up of 15 amino acids. V gave up 1 base and J gave up 0 bases, with 9 bases separating them. Here the CDR3 reads CASSLVPGSNYGYTF. Here the CDR3 DNA reads TGTGCCAGCAGCTTAGTTCCGGGGTCTAACTATGGCTACACCTTC.

The chain couples TRBV19 to TRBJ2-7, with D perhaps matching TRBD2 (6 bases). Germline V CDR1 and CDR2: LNHDA, SQIVND (reference sequence). This CDR3 region has 15 residues. V shed 5 bases and J shed 2 bases, with 16 bases lying between them. The CDR3 DNA reads as TGTGCCAGTAGTGCCTCGGGGGATATAACCTACGAGCAGTACTTC. As protein: CASSASGDITYEQYF.

This clonotype was seen only a few times. The genes are TRBV14 and TRBJ2-1; the D is unclear. There are 15 residues in the CDR3. V lost 4 bases to trimming and J lost 0 bases, with 10 bases between them. In germline, CDR1 is SGHDN, CDR2 FVKESK. CDR3 DNA: TGTGCCAGCAGCCGATACAGCAGCTCCTACAATGAGCAGTTCTTC. Translating gives CASSRYSSSYNEQFF.

This clonotype was seen a single time. A much larger clone differs from this one at a single base, so this may be a read error. The gene calls are TRBV7-6 and TRBJ2-7; tentative D call: TRBD1 (5 bases). CDR3 length: 16 residues. Trimming removed 0 bases at V and 3 bases at J, with 15 bases between. CDR1 SGHVS and CDR2 FNYEAQ come from the germline V gene. CDR3 nucleotide sequence: TGTGCCAGCAGCTTAGCTGGGGTCGGACAATTCTACGAGCAGTACTTC. Residues: CASSLAGVGQFYEQYF. Full variable domain (outside the CDR3, taken from reference TRBV7-6 and TRBJ2-7): GAGVSQSPRYKVTKRGQDVALRCDPISGHVSLYWYRQALGQGPEFLTYFNYEAQQDKSGLPNDRFSAERPEGSISTLTIQRTEQRDSAMYRCASSLAGVGQFYEQYFGPGTRLTVT.

This chain uses TRBV28 with TRBJ1-2; D perhaps matches TRBD1 (6 bases). CDR3 size: 16 residues. Germline CDR1 and CDR2: MDHEN and SYDVKM. The V and J ends lost 4 bases and 3 bases respectively, with 18 bases between them. The CDR3: CASSSIKGGYDYGYTF. The DNA for the CDR3 is TGTGCCAGCAGTTCTATTAAGGGGGGCTACGACTATGGCTACACCTTC.

This clonotype was found many times. The chain uses TRBV7-9 and TRBJ1-1, with a tentative D call TRBD1 (5 bases). This CDR3 is 14 amino acids long. CDR1 is SEHNR and CDR2 is FQNEAQ in the germline V gene (reference sequence). V lost 1 base and J lost 4, with 10 bases in between. The CDR3 sequence is CASSLGSGGTEAFF. As DNA, the CDR3 is TGTGCCAGCAGCTTAGGATCCGGGGGCACTGAAGCTTTCTTT.

This clonotype has just a few counts. V is TRBV19 and J is TRBJ2-5, with TRBD1 matching over 7 bases. Germline values: CDR1 LNHDA, CDR2 SQIVND (reference sequence). J gave up 3 bases and V 10 bases, and 14 bases lay outside the gene matches. This CDR3 has 15 amino acids. CDR3 DNA sequence: TGTGCCACCCAAGGGGTCGGGACAGCGAAAGAGACCCAGTACTTC. Protein: CATQGVGTAKETQYF.

This chain links TRBV20-1 with TRBJ2-7; D gene ambiguous. Trimming stripped 0 bases from V and 0 bases from J, with 6 bases between. The CDR3 runs to 13 residues. The germline gives CDR1 DFQATT, CDR2 SNEGSKA (reference sequence). CDR3 amino acids: CSAREHNSYEQYF. DNA of the CDR3: TGCAGTGCTAGAGAGCACAACTCCTACGAGCAGTACTTC.

The genes are TRBV12-3 or TRBV12-4 and TRBJ2-7; 9 bases are shared with TRBD2. The V segment lost 3 bases and the J segment 2 bases; nucleotides outside the gene matches: 5. The CDR3 covers 15 residues. Written as DNA, the CDR3 is TGTGCCAGCAGTTTCGCTAGCGGGGTAACCTACGAGCAGTACTTC. It is translated as CASSFASGVTYEQYF.

A few counts support this clonotype. This rearrangement joins TRBV5-4 to TRBJ2-6; unclear D gene. V gave up 6 bases and J gave up 0 bases, with 7 bases separating them. CDR1 is SGHNT and CDR2 is YYREEE in the germline V gene (reference sequence). This CDR3 spans 14 amino acids. CDR3 sequence reads: CASNGVSGANVLTF. The DNA for the CDR3 is TGTGCCAGCAACGGCGTCTCTGGGGCCAACGTCCTGACTTTC.

The chain employs TRBV20-1 and TRBJ2-7; D gene uncertain. Germline assignment: CDR1 DFQATT and CDR2 SNEGSKA (reference sequence). The ends were cut back, 3 bases at V and 4 bases at J, with 7 bases in the middle. The CDR3 is 11 amino acids. This CDR3 reads CSASTGYEQYF. Written as DNA, the CDR3 is TGCAGTGCTAGTACCGGATACGAGCAGTACTTC.

The chain links TRBV20-1 to TRBJ1-1; 7 bases fit TRBD1. This CDR3 has 13 amino acids. J lost 1 base, V lost 5 bases, and 4 bases had no gene match. The germline V gene encodes CDR1 DFQATT and CDR2 SNEGSKA (reference sequence). CDR3 residues: CSARDSANTEAFF. The CDR3 bases are TGCAGTGCTCGGGACAGTGCGAACACTGAAGCTTTCTTT.